The clone carrying this TCR beta chain was detected only a few times. Its antigen is undetermined. Each CDR3 protein gets one entry after TCRdb re-called the reads with MiXCR. Here the sample spans nearly 550,000 distinct CDR3 sequences, approximately 16% being singletons. The sample is drawn from a study of T cell repertoires in cytomegalovirus infection. Study context: Shared public TCR beta signatures pointed to both CMV infection and a matching HLA type. Findings and limits, study-wide: In two of eight donors, the top clonotype was HLA-C-restricted CMV-specific. Frequencies of public TCR beta families were cumulated, and this identified carriers of CMV plus the relevant HLA.

Per germline, CDR1 WSHSY and CDR2 SAAADI. The CDR3 covers 15 residues. V lost 4 bases and J lost 2, with 12 bases in between. Sample: CD8+ T cells from PBMCs. This chain links TRBV10-2 with TRBJ2-1, with D perhaps TRBD1 (6 bases). The clonotype was recovered from a human donor in good health (CMV status not recorded). Some clones in this sample may be carry-over from other donors' samples. The CDR3 coding sequence is TGCGCCAGCAGTGGCCAGGGGCCCGCCTACAATGAGCAGTTCTTC. Its protein is CASSGQGPAYNEQFF.